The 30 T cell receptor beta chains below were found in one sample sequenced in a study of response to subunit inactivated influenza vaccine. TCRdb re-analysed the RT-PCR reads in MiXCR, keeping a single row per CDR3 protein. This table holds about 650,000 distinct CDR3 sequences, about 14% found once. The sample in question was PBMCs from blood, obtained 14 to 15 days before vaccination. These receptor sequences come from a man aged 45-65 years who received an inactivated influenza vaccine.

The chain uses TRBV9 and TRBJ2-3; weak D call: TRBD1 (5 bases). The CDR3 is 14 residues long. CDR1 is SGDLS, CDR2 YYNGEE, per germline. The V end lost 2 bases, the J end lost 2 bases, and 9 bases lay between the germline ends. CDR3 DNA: TGTGCCAGCAGCGTTCAGGGCAACACAGATACGCAGTATTTT. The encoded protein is CASSVQGNTDTQYF.

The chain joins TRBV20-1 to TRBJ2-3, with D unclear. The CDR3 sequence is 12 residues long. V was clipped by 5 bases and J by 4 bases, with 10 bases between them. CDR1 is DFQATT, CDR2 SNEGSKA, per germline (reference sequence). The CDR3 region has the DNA TGCAGTGCTGGCACGACCCCAGATACGCAGTATTTT. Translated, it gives CSAGTTPDTQYF.

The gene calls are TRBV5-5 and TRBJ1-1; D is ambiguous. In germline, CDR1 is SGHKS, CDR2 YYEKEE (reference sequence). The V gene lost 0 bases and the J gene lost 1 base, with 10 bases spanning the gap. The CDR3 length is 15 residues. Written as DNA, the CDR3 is TGTGCCAGCAGCTTGGAGTGGCTGCAGAACACTGAAGCTTTCTTT. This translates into CASSLEWLQNTEAFF.

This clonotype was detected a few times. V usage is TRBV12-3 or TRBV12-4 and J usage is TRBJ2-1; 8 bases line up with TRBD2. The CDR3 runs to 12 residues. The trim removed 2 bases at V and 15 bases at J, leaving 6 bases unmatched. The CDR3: CASSLQAGVRFF. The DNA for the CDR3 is TGTGCCAGCAGTTTACAAGCGGGGGTGAGGTTCTTC.

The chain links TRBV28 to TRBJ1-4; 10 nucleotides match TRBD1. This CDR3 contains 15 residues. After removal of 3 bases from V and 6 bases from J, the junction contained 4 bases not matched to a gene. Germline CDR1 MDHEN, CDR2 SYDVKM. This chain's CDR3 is CASSLMGQGYEKLFF. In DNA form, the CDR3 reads TGTGCCAGCAGTTTGATGGGACAGGGGTATGAAAAACTGTTTTTT.

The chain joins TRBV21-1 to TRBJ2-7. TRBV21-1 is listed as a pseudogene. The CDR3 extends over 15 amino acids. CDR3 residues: CASTQKMEPPYEQYF. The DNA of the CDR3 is TGTGCCAGCACTCAGAAAATGGAACCTCCCTACGAGCAGTACTTC.

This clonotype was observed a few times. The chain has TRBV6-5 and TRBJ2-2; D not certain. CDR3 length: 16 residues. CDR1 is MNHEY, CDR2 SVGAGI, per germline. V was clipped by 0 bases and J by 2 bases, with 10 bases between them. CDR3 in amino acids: CASSYSGWPNTGELFF. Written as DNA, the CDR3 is TGTGCCAGCAGTTACTCAGGGTGGCCAAACACCGGGGAGCTGTTTTTT.

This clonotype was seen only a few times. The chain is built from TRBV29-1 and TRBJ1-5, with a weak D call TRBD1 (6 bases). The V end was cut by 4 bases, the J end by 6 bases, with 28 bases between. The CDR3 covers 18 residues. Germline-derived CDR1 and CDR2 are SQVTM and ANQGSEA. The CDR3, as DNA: TGCAGCGTTGGGGATGATAGCGCTGGCAGGGGCTTTGGTCAGCCCCAGCATTTT. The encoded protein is CSVGDDSAGRGFGQPQHF.

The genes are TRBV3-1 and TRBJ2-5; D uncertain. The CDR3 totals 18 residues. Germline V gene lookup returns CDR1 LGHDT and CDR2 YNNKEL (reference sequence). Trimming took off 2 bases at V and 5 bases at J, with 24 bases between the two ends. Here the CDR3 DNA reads TGTGCCAGCAGCCAAACGAATTGGGCCAAGAAGGGCTACGAGACCCAGTACTTC. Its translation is CASSQTNWAKKGYETQYF.

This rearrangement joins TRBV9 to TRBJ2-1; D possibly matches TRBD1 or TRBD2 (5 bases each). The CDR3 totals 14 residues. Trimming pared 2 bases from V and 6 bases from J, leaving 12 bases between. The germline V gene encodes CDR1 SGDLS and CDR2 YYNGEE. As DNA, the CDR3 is TGTGCCAGCAGCGTCTCCGGGACCACCAATGAGCAGTTCTTC. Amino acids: CASSVSGTTNEQFF.

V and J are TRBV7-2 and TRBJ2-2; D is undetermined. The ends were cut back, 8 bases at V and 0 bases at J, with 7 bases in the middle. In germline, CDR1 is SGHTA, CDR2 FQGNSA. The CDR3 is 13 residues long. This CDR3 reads CASVPTNTGELFF. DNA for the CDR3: TGTGCCAGCGTCCCCACGAACACCGGGGAGCTGTTTTTT.

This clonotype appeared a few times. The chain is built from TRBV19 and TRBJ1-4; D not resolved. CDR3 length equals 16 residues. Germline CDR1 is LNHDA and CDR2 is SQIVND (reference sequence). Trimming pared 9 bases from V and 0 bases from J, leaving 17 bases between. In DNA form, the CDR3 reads TGTGCCAGCTCGATCCGCCAATACTCAACTAATGAAAAACTGTTTTTT. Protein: CASSIRQYSTNEKLFF.

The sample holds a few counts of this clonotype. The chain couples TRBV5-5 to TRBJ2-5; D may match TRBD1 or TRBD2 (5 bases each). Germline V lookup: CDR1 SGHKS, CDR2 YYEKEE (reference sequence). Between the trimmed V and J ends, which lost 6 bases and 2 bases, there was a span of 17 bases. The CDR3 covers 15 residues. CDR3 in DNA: TGTGCCAGCACCATTGGGGGACCGAGACAAGAGACCCAGTACTTC. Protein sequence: CASTIGGPRQETQYF. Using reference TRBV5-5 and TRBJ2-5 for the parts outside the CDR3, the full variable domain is DAGVTQSPTHLIKTRGQQVTLRCSPISGHKSVSWYQQVLGQGPQFIFQYYEKEERGRGNFPDRFSARQFPNYSSELNVNALLLGDSALYLCASTIGGPRQETQYFGPGTRLLVL.

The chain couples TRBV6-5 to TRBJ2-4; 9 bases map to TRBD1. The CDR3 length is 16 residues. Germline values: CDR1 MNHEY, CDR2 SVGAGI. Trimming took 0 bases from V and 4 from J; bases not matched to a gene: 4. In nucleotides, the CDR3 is TGTGCCAGCAGTTACTCGAGGGGACAGGGTAAAAACATTCAGTACTTC. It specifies CASSYSRGQGKNIQYF.

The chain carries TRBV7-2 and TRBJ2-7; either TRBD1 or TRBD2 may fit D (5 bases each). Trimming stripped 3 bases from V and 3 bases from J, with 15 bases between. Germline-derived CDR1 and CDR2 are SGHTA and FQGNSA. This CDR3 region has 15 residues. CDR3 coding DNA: TGTGCCAGCAGCTTTAGCCGGGACCCGTTCTACGAGCAGTACTTC. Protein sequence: CASSFSRDPFYEQYF.

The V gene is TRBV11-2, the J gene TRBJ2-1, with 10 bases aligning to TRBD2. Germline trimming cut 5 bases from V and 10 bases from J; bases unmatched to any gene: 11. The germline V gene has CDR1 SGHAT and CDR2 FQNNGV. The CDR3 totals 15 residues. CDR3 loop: CASSVAGTSAPEQFF. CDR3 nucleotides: TGTGCCAGCAGCGTAGCCGGGACTAGCGCCCCGGAGCAGTTCTTC.

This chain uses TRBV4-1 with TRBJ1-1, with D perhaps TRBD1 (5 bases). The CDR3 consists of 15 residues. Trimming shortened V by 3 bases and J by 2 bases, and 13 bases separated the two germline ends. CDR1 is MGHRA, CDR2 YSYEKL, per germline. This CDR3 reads CASSQRQSANTEAFF. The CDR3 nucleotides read TGCGCCAGCAGCCAGAGACAGAGTGCTAACACTGAAGCTTTCTTT.

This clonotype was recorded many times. This CDR3 is CASSLRTKGTGELFF. The CDR3 DNA is TGTGCCAGCAGCTTACGAACAAAAGGGACCGGGGAGCTGTTTTTT. The chain recombines TRBV7-2 with TRBJ2-2; D uncertain. Germline CDR1 reads SGHTA; CDR2 reads FQGNSA. Trimming took 2 bases from V and 5 from J, leaving 12 bases between them. CDR3 size: 15 residues.

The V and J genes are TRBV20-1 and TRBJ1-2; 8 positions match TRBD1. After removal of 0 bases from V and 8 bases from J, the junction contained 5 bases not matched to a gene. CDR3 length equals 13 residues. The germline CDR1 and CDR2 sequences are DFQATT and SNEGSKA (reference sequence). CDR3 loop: CSARDHRGKGYTF. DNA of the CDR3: TGCAGTGCTAGAGATCACAGGGGGAAGGGCTACACCTTC.

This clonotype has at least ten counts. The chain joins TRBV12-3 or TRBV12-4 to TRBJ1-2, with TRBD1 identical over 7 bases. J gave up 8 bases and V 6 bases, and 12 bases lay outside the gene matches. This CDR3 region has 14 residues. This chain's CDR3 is CASRISGGKEGYTF. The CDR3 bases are TGTGCCAGCAGAATCTCAGGGGGGAAGGAGGGCTACACCTTC.

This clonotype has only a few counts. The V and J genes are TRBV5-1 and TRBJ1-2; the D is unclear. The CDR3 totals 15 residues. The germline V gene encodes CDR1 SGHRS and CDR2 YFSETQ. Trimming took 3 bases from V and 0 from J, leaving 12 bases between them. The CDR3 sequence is CASSWGPGSNYGYTF. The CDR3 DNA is TGCGCCAGCAGCTGGGGTCCGGGGTCTAACTATGGCTACACCTTC. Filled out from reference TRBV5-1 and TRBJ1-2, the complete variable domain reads KAGVTQTPRYLIKTRGQQVTLSCSPISGHRSVSWYQQTPGQGLQFLFEYFSETQRNKGNFPGRFSGRQFSNSRSEMNVSTLELGDSALYLCASSWGPGSNYGYTFGSGTRLTVV.

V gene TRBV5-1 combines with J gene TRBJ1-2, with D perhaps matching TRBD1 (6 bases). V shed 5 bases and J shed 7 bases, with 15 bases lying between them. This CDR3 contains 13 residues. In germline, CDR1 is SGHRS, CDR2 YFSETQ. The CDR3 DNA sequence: TGCGCCAGCAGACTAAGGGGGGACGGTGGCTACACCTTC. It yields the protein CASRLRGDGGYTF. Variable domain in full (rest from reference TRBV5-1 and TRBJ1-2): KAGVTQTPRYLIKTRGQQVTLSCSPISGHRSVSWYQQTPGQGLQFLFEYFSETQRNKGNFPGRFSGRQFSNSRSEMNVSTLELGDSALYLCASRLRGDGGYTFGSGTRLTVV.

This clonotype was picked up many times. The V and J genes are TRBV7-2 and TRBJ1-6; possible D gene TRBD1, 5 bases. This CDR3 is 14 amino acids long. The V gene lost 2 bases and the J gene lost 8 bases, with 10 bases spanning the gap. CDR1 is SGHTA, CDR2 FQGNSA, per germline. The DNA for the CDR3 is TGTGCCAGCAGCTTATTTCAGGGAGATTCACCCCTCCACTTT. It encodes CASSLFQGDSPLHF.

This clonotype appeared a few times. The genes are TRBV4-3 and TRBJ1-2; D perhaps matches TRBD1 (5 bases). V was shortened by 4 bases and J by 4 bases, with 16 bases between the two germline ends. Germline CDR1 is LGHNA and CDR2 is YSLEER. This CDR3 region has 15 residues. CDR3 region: CASSPEHSGTYGYTF. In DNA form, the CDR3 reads TGCGCCAGCAGCCCGGAGCATAGTGGGACCTATGGCTACACCTTC.

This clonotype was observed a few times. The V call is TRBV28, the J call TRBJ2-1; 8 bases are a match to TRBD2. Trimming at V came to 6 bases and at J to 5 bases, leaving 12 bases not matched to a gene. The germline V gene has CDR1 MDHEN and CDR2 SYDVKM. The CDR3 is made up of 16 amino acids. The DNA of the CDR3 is TGTGCCAGCAGAGATTTAGGCGGGGGGAACCACAATGAGCAGTTCTTC. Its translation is CASRDLGGGNHNEQFF.

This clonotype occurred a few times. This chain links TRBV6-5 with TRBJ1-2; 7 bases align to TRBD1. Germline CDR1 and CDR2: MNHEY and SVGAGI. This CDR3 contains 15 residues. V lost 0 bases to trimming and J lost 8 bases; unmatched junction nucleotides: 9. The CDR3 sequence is CASSYSPIQGVGYTF. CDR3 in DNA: TGTGCCAGCAGTTACTCCCCAATTCAGGGGGTCGGCTACACCTTC.

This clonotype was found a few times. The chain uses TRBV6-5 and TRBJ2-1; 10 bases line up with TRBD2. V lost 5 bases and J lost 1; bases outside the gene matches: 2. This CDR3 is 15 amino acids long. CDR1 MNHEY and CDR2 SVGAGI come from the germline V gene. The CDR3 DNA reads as TGTGCCAGCAGTACTAGCGGGGTTTCCTACAATGAGCAGTTCTTC. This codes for CASSTSGVSYNEQFF.

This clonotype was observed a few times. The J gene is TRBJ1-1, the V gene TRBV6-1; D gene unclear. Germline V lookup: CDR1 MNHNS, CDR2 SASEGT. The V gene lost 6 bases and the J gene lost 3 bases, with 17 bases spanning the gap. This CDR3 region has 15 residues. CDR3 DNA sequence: TGTGCCAGCAGACCAACAGCACTGGCGCACACTGAAGCTTTCTTT. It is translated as CASRPTALAHTEAFF.

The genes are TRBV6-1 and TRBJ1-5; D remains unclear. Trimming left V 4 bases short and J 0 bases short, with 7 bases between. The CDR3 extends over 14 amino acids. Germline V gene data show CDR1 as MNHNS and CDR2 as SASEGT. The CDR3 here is CASSGGYSNQPQHF. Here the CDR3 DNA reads TGTGCCAGCAGTGGAGGGTATAGCAATCAGCCCCAGCATTTT.

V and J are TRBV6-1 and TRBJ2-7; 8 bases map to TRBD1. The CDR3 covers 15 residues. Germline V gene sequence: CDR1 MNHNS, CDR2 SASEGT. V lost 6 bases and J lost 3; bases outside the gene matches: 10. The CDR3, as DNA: TGTGCCAGCAGCTTTGGAGGGACAGGCGACTACGAGCAGTACTTC. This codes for CASSFGGTGDYEQYF.